A selection of T cell receptor beta chains follows, all from one sample in a study of T cells after yellow fever vaccination. TCRdb fed the 5' RACE reads into MiXCR, producing one record per CDR3 protein. The data show some 600,000 distinct CDR3 sequences, around 12% seen once. Sequences were derived from PBMCs, sampled on the day of the yellow fever booster vaccination. These receptors all come from a young man who received the YFV17D yellow fever vaccine. CDR3s include the opening cysteine and the closing phenylalanine or tryptophan. D genes are given only for firm matches. Clone size is given for some rows only: seen once, a few or many times, or a class if the clone is expanded.

>TRBV5-1|few|16|NA|TRBJ2-6
CASSPRGDLGANVLTF
TGCGCCAGCAGCCCCCGGGGTGATCTGGGGGCCAACGTCCTGACTTTC
>TRBV15|NA|13|NA|TRBJ2-3
CATSRPDSDTQYF
TGTGCCACCAGCCGCCCCGATTCAGATACGCAGTATTTT
>TRBV4-3|NA|16|NA|TRBJ1-4
CASSIQEGPIAEKLFF
TGCGCCAGCTCAATCCAGGAGGGGCCAATCGCTGAAAAACTGTTTTTT
>TRBV20-1|few|16|TRBD2|TRBJ2-5
CSASRRTSGSLETQYF
TGCAGTGCTAGTCGTCGGACTAGCGGGAGTTTGGAGACCCAGTACTTC
>TRBV7-2|NA|16|NA|TRBJ2-7
CASSPWGEDGVWEQYF
TGTGCCAGCAGCCCCTGGGGGGAGGACGGGGTGTGGGAGCAGTACTTC
>TRBV5-1|few|17|TRBD2|TRBJ2-3
CASSLGRAGGPTDTQYF
TGCGCCAGCAGCCTAGGACGAGCGGGAGGGCCAACAGATACGCAGTATTTT
>TRBV7-2|few|14|NA|TRBJ2-7
CASSLGVGPYEQYF
TGTGCCAGCAGCTTAGGCGTCGGACCCTACGAGCAGTACTTC
>TRBV12-3/TRBV12-4|few|13|NA|TRBJ2-1
CASSWGRADEQFF
TGTGCCAGCAGTTGGGGCAGGGCCGATGAGCAGTTCTTC
>TRBV20-1|few|13|TRBD1|TRBJ2-5
CSARTGYQETQYF
TGCAGTGCTCGGACAGGGTACCAAGAGACCCAGTACTTC
>TRBV7-8|NA|16|NA|TRBJ1-5
CASSLHPPGSNQPQHF
TGTGCCAGCAGCTTACATCCGCCGGGTAGCAATCAGCCCCAGCATTTT
>TRBV7-2|NA|17|NA|TRBJ2-4
CASSLLSTTRAKNIQYF
TGTGCCAGCAGCCTCCTATCCACCACTAGGGCCAAAAACATTCAGTACTTC
>TRBV5-6|few|14|NA|TRBJ2-5
CASSPVGVRETQYF
TGTGCCAGCAGCCCAGTCGGGGTTCGGGAGACCCAGTACTTC
>TRBV12-3/TRBV12-4|NA|14|NA|TRBJ2-3
CASSQDSSVGTQYF
TGTGCCAGCAGCCAAGACTCGAGTGTAGGTACGCAGTATTTT
>TRBV18|NA|15|TRBD1|TRBJ2-7
CASSPTRTGTHEQYF
TGTGCCAGCTCACCTACGAGGACAGGGACCCACGAGCAGTACTTC
>TRBV12-3/TRBV12-4|few|17|TRBD1|TRBJ1-5
CASTHDRGEYSNQPQHF
TGTGCCAGCACCCATGACAGGGGCGAATATAGCAATCAGCCCCAGCATTTT
>TRBV23-1|NA|14|TRBD1|TRBJ2-7
CASFTGTGEGEQYF
TGCGCCAGCTTCACCGGGACAGGGGAGGGCGAGCAGTACTTC
>TRBV12-3/TRBV12-4|NA|16|NA|TRBJ2-1
CASSLVQGLEEYKQFF
TGTGCCAGCAGTTTAGTTCAGGGGTTGGAGGAATATAAGCAGTTCTTC
>TRBV29-1|few|14|NA|TRBJ2-5
CSVEGAGTAETQYF
TGCAGCGTTGAAGGGGCCGGGACCGCAGAGACCCAGTACTTC
>TRBV6-6|many|12|NA|TRBJ2-1
CASSTLGRQQFF
TGTGCCAGCAGTACCCTTGGACGCCAGCAGTTCTTC
>TRBV7-9|NA|15|TRBD2|TRBJ2-3
CASTAGTSGTDTQYF
TGTGCCAGCACCGCCGGGACTAGCGGGACAGATACGCAGTATTTT
>TRBV5-1|NA|16|NA|TRBJ2-1
CASSLEIGGSMDEQFF
TGCGCCAGCAGCTTGGAGATTGGGGGCTCTATGGATGAGCAGTTCTTC
>TRBV12-3/TRBV12-4|few|15|NA|TRBJ1-1
CASSSVGAGRTEAFF
TGTGCCAGCAGTTCTGTAGGGGCTGGGCGGACTGAAGCTTTCTTT
>TRBV5-4|few|14|TRBD2|TRBJ2-3
CASSKRDGTDTQYF
TGTGCCAGCAGTAAGCGGGACGGCACAGATACGCAGTATTTT
>TRBV7-8|few|12|NA|TRBJ2-7
CASSLASQEQYF
TGTGCCAGCAGCTTAGCCTCCCAGGAGCAGTACTTC
>TRBV5-6|few|16|TRBD2|TRBJ2-1
CASSPSGAGTYNEQFF
TGTGCCAGCAGCCCCAGTGGAGCGGGGACTTACAATGAGCAGTTCTTC
>TRBV6-2/TRBV6-3|NA|19|NA|TRBJ2-1
CASSPLGIQSYESYNEQFF
TGTGCCAGCAGTCCTCTCGGGATACAGTCTTATGAGTCCTACAATGAGCAGTTCTTC